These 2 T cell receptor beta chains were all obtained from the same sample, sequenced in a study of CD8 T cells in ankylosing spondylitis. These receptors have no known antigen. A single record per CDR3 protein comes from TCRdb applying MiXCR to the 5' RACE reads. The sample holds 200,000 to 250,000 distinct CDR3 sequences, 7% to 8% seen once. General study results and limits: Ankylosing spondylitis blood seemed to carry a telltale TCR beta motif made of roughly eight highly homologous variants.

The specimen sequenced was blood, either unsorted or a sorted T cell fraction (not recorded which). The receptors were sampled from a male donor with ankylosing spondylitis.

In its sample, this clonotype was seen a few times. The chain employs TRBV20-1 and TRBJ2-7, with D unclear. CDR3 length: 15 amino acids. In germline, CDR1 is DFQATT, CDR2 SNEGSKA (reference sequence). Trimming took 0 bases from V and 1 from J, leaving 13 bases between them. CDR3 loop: CSARDTTVTSYEQYF. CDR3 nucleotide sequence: TGCAGTGCTAGAGATACCACGGTTACGTCCTACGAGCAGTACTTC.

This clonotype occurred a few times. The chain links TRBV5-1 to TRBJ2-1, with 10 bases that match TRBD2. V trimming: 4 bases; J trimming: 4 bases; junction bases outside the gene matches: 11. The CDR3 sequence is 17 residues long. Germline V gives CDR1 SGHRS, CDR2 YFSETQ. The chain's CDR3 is CASSPHTSGATYNEQFF. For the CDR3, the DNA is TGCGCCAGCAGCCCACACACTAGCGGGGCAACGTACAATGAGCAGTTCTTC.